The 27 T cell receptor beta chains below come from one sample, sequenced in a study of blood T cell repertoires in COVID-19. TCRdb keeps only in-frame clones here, not all; method: immunoSEQ multiplex PCR. The sample comprises 150,000 to 200,000 clones, 65% to 85% of which are singletons, and roughly 17% rests with the top ten. Sequenced: peripheral blood. The receptors derive from a man aged 55-75 years with active or convalescent COVID-19.

The chain recombines TRBV11-2 with TRBJ2-5; 12 positions agree with TRBD2. Germline CDR1 and CDR2: SGHAT and FQNNGV. This CDR3 has 16 residues. J gave up 4 bases and V 0 bases, and 3 bases lay outside the gene matches. The CDR3 spells CASSLDLAGGPETQYF. The CDR3 region has the DNA TGTGCCAGCAGCTTAGATCTAGCGGGAGGGCCAGAGACCCAGTACTTC.

V gene TRBV11-3 combines with J gene TRBJ2-1; D might be TRBD1 (6 bases). Germline assignment: CDR1 SGHNT and CDR2 YENEEA. V was clipped by 8 bases and J by 0 bases, with 17 bases between them. This CDR3 comprises 16 residues. The CDR3 coding sequence is TGTGCCAGCGCAGGGGATGGGCAGGGCTCCTACAATGAGCAGTTCTTC. This translates into CASAGDGQGSYNEQFF.

This clone occurred once. The chain recombines TRBV2 with TRBJ1-1; a weak D match, TRBD1 (6 bases). V was pared by 1 base and J by 6 bases, with 15 bases between. The germline CDR1 and CDR2 sequences are SNHLY and FYNNEI. The CDR3 extends over 15 amino acids. CDR3: CASSEGQVMGAEAFF. DNA for the CDR3: TGTGCCAGCAGTGAAGGACAGGTTATGGGGGCTGAAGCTTTCTTT.

This chain links TRBV4-3 with TRBJ1-4; 9 nucleotides line up with TRBD1. V trimming: 0 bases; J trimming: 5 bases; junction bases outside the gene matches: 1. CDR3 length: 15 amino acids. From germline, CDR1 is LGHNA and CDR2 YSLEER. In nucleotides, the CDR3 is TGCGCCAGCAGCCAAGAACAGGGGGCGAATGAAAAACTGTTTTTT. Protein product: CASSQEQGANEKLFF.

CDR3 bases: TGTGCCAGTAGTATAGGGAGCGGGTTTTCCTACGAGCAGTACTTC. Translating gives CASSIGSGFSYEQYF. V and J are TRBV19 and TRBJ2-7; TRBD2 might be the D (6 bases). The CDR3 loop spans 15 amino acids. Germline-derived CDR1 and CDR2 are LNHDA and SQIVND (reference sequence). The ends were cut back, 1 base at V and 1 base at J, with 11 bases in the middle.

This sequence joins TRBV4-1 and TRBJ2-1; weak D call: TRBD2 (5 bases). Trimming removed 2 bases from V and 3 bases from J, with 11 bases in between. The CDR3 is 15 amino acids. Germline V gene lookup returns CDR1 MGHRA and CDR2 YSYEKL. The CDR3 loop reads CASSQHSSSYNEQFF. In DNA form, the CDR3 reads TGCGCCAGCAGCCAACATTCTAGCAGCTACAATGAGCAGTTCTTC.

Written as DNA, the CDR3 is TGTGCCTGGAATAGCGGCGGGGCCACCGGGGAGCTGTTTTTT. Amino acid sequence: CAWNSGGATGELFF. This chain connects TRBV30 to TRBJ2-2; possibly TRBD2 for D (6 bases). V was pared by 4 bases and J by 4 bases, with 13 bases between. The germline gives CDR1 GTSNPN, CDR2 SVGIG (reference sequence). The CDR3 contains 14 residues.

The chain couples TRBV27 to TRBJ2-5; a weak D match, TRBD2 (7 bases). The germline V and J ends were trimmed by 5 bases and 5 bases, with 18 bases remaining between them. The CDR3 sequence is 15 residues long. Germline assignment: CDR1 MNHEY and CDR2 SMNVEV (reference sequence). The CDR3 DNA reads as TGTGCCAGCAGTCCTGGGACAACCGGGAGGGAGACCCAGTACTTC. This sequence encodes CASSPGTTGRETQYF.

V and J are TRBV28 and TRBJ1-4, with no clear D. Per germline, CDR1 MDHEN and CDR2 SYDVKM. CDR3 size: 15 residues. Trimming took off 5 bases at V and 10 bases at J, with 20 bases between the two ends. DNA of the CDR3: TGTGCCAGCAGTCCCCAAGGATCTCCCCGGGGAAAACTGTTTTTT. Translated: CASSPQGSPRGKLFF.

Worth noting for this clone: At one end, the junction sequence differs from germline, possibly due to a read error. The J gene is TRBJ2-7, the V gene TRBV6-1; D is ambiguous. CDR3 length: 12 residues. CDR1 is MNHNS, CDR2 SASEGT, per germline. In DNA, the CDR3 is TGTGCCAGCTGTGAGCGCTCCTACGAGCAGTACTTC. Amino acid sequence: CASCERSYEQYF.

The chain is built from TRBV7-9 and TRBJ2-4; 10 positions agree with TRBD2. This CDR3 has 17 residues. Trimming cost V 2 bases and J 7 bases; bases outside gene matches: 11. The germline CDR1 and CDR2 sequences are SEHNR and FQNEAQ (reference sequence). The CDR3 DNA reads as TGTGCCAGCAGCTTATACGCGGGGGCTAGCGGGAGTAACATTCAGTACTTC. Encoded protein: CASSLYAGASGSNIQYF.

The rearrangement joins TRBV5-1 to TRBJ1-2, with 7 bases that match TRBD1. This CDR3 region has 12 residues. V shed 2 bases, J shed 7 bases, and the junction held 2 bases outside the gene matches. Germline assignment: CDR1 SGHRS and CDR2 YFSETQ. CDR3: CASSFWTGGYTF. As DNA, the CDR3 is TGCGCCAGCAGCTTCTGGACAGGTGGCTACACCTTC.

The chain carries TRBV18 and TRBJ1-1; D is ambiguous. The CDR3 sequence is 12 residues long. Trimming took 2 bases from V and 4 from J, leaving 5 bases between them. CDR1 KGHSH and CDR2 LQKENI come from the germline V gene. CDR3 sequence: CASSPRSTEAFF. The CDR3 DNA sequence: TGTGCCAGCTCACCAAGGAGCACTGAAGCTTTCTTT. Supplemented by reference TRBV18 and TRBJ1-1, the full variable domain reads NAGVMQNPRHLVRRRGQEARLRCSPMKGHSHVYWYRQLPEEGLKFMVYLQKENIIDESGMPKERFSAEFPKEGPSILRIQQVVRGDSAAYFCASSPRSTEAFFGQGTRLTVV.

CDR3 protein: CSIPRTGGAKNTEAFF. The CDR3 nucleotides are TGCAGCATTCCAAGGACAGGGGGCGCGAAGAACACTGAAGCTTTCTTT. The chain couples TRBV29-1 to TRBJ1-1; TRBD1 agrees at 11 bases. The trim removed 8 bases at V and 1 base at J, leaving 12 bases unmatched. CDR3 length: 16 residues. Germline V gene sequence: CDR1 SQVTM, CDR2 ANQGSEA.

This clone was counted once. The rearrangement uses TRBV28 and TRBJ1-2, with D possibly matching TRBD1 (5 bases). The CDR3 is made up of 15 amino acids. CDR1 MDHEN and CDR2 SYDVKM come from the germline V gene. The V end lost 5 bases, the J end lost 0 bases, and 13 bases lay between the germline ends. The CDR3 sequence: CASSPRGNSNYGYTF. CDR3 coding DNA: TGTGCCAGCAGTCCTAGGGGAAATTCTAACTATGGCTACACCTTC.

CDR3 in amino acids: CASSQDVRAEQFF. In DNA, the CDR3 is TGTGCCAGCAGCCAAGACGTCCGCGCTGAGCAGTTCTTC. The chain uses TRBV3-1 (or the pseudogene TRBV3-2) and TRBJ2-1; D gene ambiguous. Germline V gene sequence: CDR1 LGHDT, CDR2 YNNKEL (reference sequence). The CDR3 loop spans 13 amino acids. Trimming left V 0 bases short and J 9 bases short, with 9 bases between.

The rearrangement joins TRBV2 to TRBJ1-3; D unclear. V was clipped by 11 bases and J by 0 bases, with 20 bases between them. Germline CDR1 and CDR2: SNHLY and FYNNEI. The CDR3 is 16 amino acids. In DNA, the CDR3 is TGTGCCGGATCGACGGGAGGCGGATACTCTGGAAACACCATATATTTT. Its protein is CAGSTGGGYSGNTIYF.

This chain joins TRBV11-2 and TRBJ1-4; D unresolved. With 5 bases removed from V and 0 bases from J, the gap between germline ends came to 7 bases. Germline-derived CDR1 and CDR2 are SGHAT and FQNNGV. This CDR3 is 14 amino acids long. CDR3 loop: CASSQSTTNEKLFF. Here the CDR3 DNA reads TGTGCCAGCAGCCAGTCGACAACTAATGAAAAACTGTTTTTT.

The gene calls are TRBV5-1 and TRBJ2-7; 8 bases are a match to TRBD2. V was clipped by 6 bases and J by 1 base; unmatched bases: 6. Germline CDR1 reads SGHRS; CDR2 reads YFSETQ. The CDR3 is 14 residues long. The CDR3 DNA is TGCGCCAGCAAAATCAGACTAGCGTCCTACGAGCAGTACTTC. This codes for CASKIRLASYEQYF.

The CDR3 sequence is CASSPGGGVEQFF. The CDR3 bases are TGTGCCAGCAGCCCTGGCGGGGGAGTTGAGCAGTTCTTC. This sequence joins TRBV7-9 and TRBJ2-1, with TRBD2 matching over 7 bases. The CDR3 extends over 13 amino acids. The ends lost 5 bases at V and 9 bases at J; junction bases unmatched: 7. Per the germline V gene, CDR1 is SEHNR and CDR2 is FQNEAQ (reference sequence). The full variable domain, in which reference TRBV7-9 and TRBJ2-1 provide the parts outside the CDR3, is DTGVSQNPRHKITKRGQNVTFRCDPISEHNRLYWYRQTLGQGPEFLTYFQNEAQLEKSRLLSDRFSAERPKGSFSTLEIQRTEQGDSAMYLCASSPGGGVEQFFGPGTRLTVL.

The chain joins TRBV29-1 to TRBJ2-7; 12 bases agree with TRBD2. Germline V gene data show CDR1 as SQVTM and CDR2 as ANQGSEA. The CDR3 consists of 14 residues. With V trimmed by 3 bases and J by 3 bases, 3 bases remained unmatched. The CDR3 loop reads CSVDGLAGFYEQYF. CDR3 in DNA: TGCAGCGTTGACGGACTAGCGGGGTTCTACGAGCAGTACTTC.

V gene TRBV4-3 combines with J gene TRBJ2-7; 11 nucleotides match TRBD1. In germline, CDR1 is LGHNA, CDR2 YSLEER. CDR3 length equals 15 residues. Trimming cost V 1 base and J 5 bases; bases outside gene matches: 4. The CDR3 reads CASSQGTGGVDEQYF. Written as DNA, the CDR3 is TGCGCCAGCAGCCAAGGGACAGGGGGCGTCGACGAGCAGTACTTC.

CDR3 amino acids: CASSSRSGAGATTGELFF. The CDR3 DNA reads as TGTGCCAGCAGCTCGCGATCGGGAGCGGGAGCGACCACCGGGGAGCTGTTTTTT. The chain joins TRBV7-3 to TRBJ2-2; 8 bases are a match to TRBD2. Germline CDR1 and CDR2: SGHTA and FQGTGA. There are 18 residues in the CDR3. Trimming cost V 4 bases and J 4 bases; bases outside gene matches: 14. Combining the CDR3 with reference TRBV7-3 and TRBJ2-2 gives the whole variable domain GAGVSQTPSNKVTEKGKYVELRCDPISGHTALYWYRQSLGQGPEFLIYFQGTGAADDSGLPNDRFFAVRPEGSVSTLKIQRTERGDSAVYLCASSSRSGAGATTGELFFGEGSRLTVL.

V usage is TRBV11-2 and J usage is TRBJ2-3, with D perhaps TRBD1 (5 bases). V shed 4 bases and J shed 9 bases, with 23 bases lying between them. The CDR3 totals 16 residues. Germline CDR1 reads SGHAT; CDR2 reads FQNNGV. The CDR3 region has the DNA TGTGCCAGCAGCTCCGACAGCAGAGCCCCTTTGTTAACGCAGTATTTT. Encoded protein: CASSSDSRAPLLTQYF.

The chain employs TRBV6-6 and TRBJ2-7, with D perhaps TRBD2 (6 bases). CDR1 and CDR2 (germline): MNHNY, SVGAGI (reference sequence). This CDR3 contains 15 residues. V lost 6 bases to trimming and J lost 1 base, with 16 bases between them. This CDR3 is CASSFNPGVSYEQYF. CDR3 in DNA: TGTGCCAGCAGCTTTAACCCGGGAGTATCCTACGAGCAGTACTTC.

This clone is a singleton in its sample. The chain combines TRBV28 with TRBJ1-2; TRBD1 matches at 10 bases. Germline V gene lookup returns CDR1 MDHEN and CDR2 SYDVKM. The CDR3 has 18 amino acids. The junction had 10 bases not matched to a gene; V was cut back by 0 bases and J by 3 bases. The CDR3 loop is CASSLWGDRGSYDYGYTF. DNA of the CDR3: TGTGCCAGCAGTTTATGGGGGGACAGGGGTAGTTATGACTATGGCTACACCTTC.

This clone was counted only a few times. J is TRBJ2-3 and V is TRBV29-1, with D unclear. The CDR3 has 14 amino acids. CDR1 is SQVTM, CDR2 ANQGSEA, per germline. Trimming stripped 2 bases from V and 0 bases from J, with 9 bases between. In DNA, the CDR3 is TGCAGCGTTGAATGGGCAGCTAGCACAGATACGCAGTATTTT. Translating it yields CSVEWAASTDTQYF.